One and the same sample provided the 26 T cell receptor beta chains below, sequenced in a study of glioma-infiltrating T cells. The iRepertoire nested amplicon-rescue multiplex PCR amplified TCR alpha and beta CDR3s from RNA. TCRdb re-called the multiplex PCR reads with MiXCR, one entry per CDR3 protein. The repertoire holds some 130,000 distinct CDR3 sequences, with around 25% as singletons. Input material: glioma tissue, nonneoplastic brain tissue, or PBMCs (not recorded which). Receptor source: a human donor with low-grade glioma or glioblastoma, undergoing nonglioma brain surgery, or in good health (not recorded which).

This chain links TRBV5-1 with TRBJ1-2, with 7 bases identical to TRBD1. Germline trimming cut 0 bases from V and 3 bases from J; bases unmatched to any gene: 8. In germline, CDR1 is SGHRS, CDR2 YFSETQ. The CDR3 is 16 residues long. In DNA form, the CDR3 reads TGCGCCAGCAGCTTGGCCACGTCAACAGGGGACTATGGCTACACCTTC. This encodes CASSLATSTGDYGYTF.

This clonotype was recorded at least ten times. This rearrangement joins TRBV11-2 to TRBJ2-5; D is undetermined. The germline V and J ends were trimmed by 5 bases and 1 base, with 11 bases remaining between them. Germline loops: CDR1 SGHAT, CDR2 FQNNGV. The CDR3 covers 14 residues. CDR3 DNA: TGTGCCAGCAGCCCTTTATCCAGCCAAGAGACCCAGTACTTC. This translates into CASSPLSSQETQYF. Filled out from reference TRBV11-2 and TRBJ2-5, the complete variable domain reads EAGVAQSPRYKIIEKRQSVAFWCNPISGHATLYWYQQILGQGPKLLIQFQNNGVVDDSQLPKDRFSAERLKGVDSTLKIQPAKLEDSAVYLCASSPLSSQETQYFGPGTRLLVL.

In its sample, this clonotype was seen many times. This sequence joins TRBV7-9 and TRBJ2-7; a weak D match, TRBD2 (7 bases). Trimming cost V 4 bases and J 5 bases, with 27 bases left between them. Germline V gene sequence: CDR1 SEHNR, CDR2 FQNEAQ (reference sequence). The CDR3 totals 18 residues. The CDR3 nucleotides are TGTGCCAGCAGCTCCGGGTGGCGGGGGCCGGTGGTTCTGGACGAGCAGTACGTC. Translating it yields CASSSGWRGPVVLDEQYV.

There are many counts of this clonotype. The rearrangement uses TRBV27 and TRBJ2-3; perhaps TRBD2 as D (6 bases). This CDR3 region has 18 residues. With 3 bases removed from V and 3 bases from J, the gap between germline ends came to 22 bases. Germline assignment: CDR1 MNHEY and CDR2 SMNVEV (reference sequence). The CDR3 reads CASSFRDFSRGFTDTQYF. For the CDR3, the DNA is TGTGCCAGCAGTTTCCGGGACTTTTCCCGTGGTTTTACAGATACGCAGTATTTT.

On this clonotype: A clone one base away is much larger, so this may be a read error. The chain couples TRBV12-3 or TRBV12-4 to TRBJ2-3; TRBD2 matches 12 bases. The CDR3 extends over 15 amino acids. The CDR3 is CASSGGLAGPDTKYF. Here the CDR3 DNA reads TGTGCCAGCAGTGGGGGACTAGCGGGTCCAGATACGAAGTATTTT.

The table lists this clonotype with many counts. This chain joins TRBV20-1 and TRBJ1-5; D not resolved. Germline values: CDR1 DFQATT, CDR2 SNEGSKA (reference sequence). V was pared by 1 base and J by 1 base, with 17 bases between. The CDR3 covers 17 residues. This CDR3 reads CSARGALVGGSNQPQHF. CDR3 DNA sequence: TGCAGTGCTAGAGGGGCCCTCGTCGGAGGGAGCAATCAGCCCCAGCATTTT.

This clonotype was recorded a few times. V and J are TRBV7-2 and TRBJ2-3; perhaps TRBD2 as D (5 bases). Trimming removed 7 bases at V and 1 base at J, with 15 bases between. This CDR3 is built from 15 residues. Germline CDR1 and CDR2: SGHTA and FQGNSA. The CDR3 bases are TGTGCCAGCACCTCTTGGAGCGGTCGCACAGATACGCAGTATTTT. Protein product: CASTSWSGRTDTQYF.

The chain employs TRBV7-2 and TRBJ1-1; D ambiguous. This CDR3 region has 15 residues. Looked up from germline, CDR1 is SGHTA and CDR2 is FQGNSA. Trimming removed 6 bases from V and 1 base from J, with 15 bases in between. This CDR3 is CASSYTPTTNTEAFF. The CDR3 DNA is TGTGCCAGCAGTTATACTCCGACGACGAACACTGAAGCTTTCTTT.

On this clonotype: This sequence may be a read error, since a much larger clone differs from it by one base. The rearrangement links TRBV6-6 to TRBJ1-6; TRBD1 matches at 7 bases. The V gene end was trimmed by 6 bases and the J gene end by 14 bases; junction bases not matched to a gene: 13. Germline V gene sequence: CDR1 MNHNY, CDR2 SVGAGI (reference sequence). The CDR3 is 14 amino acids. The CDR3: CASRQTGDSATLHF. The CDR3 nucleotides are TGTGCCAGCAGGCAAACAGGGGACTCAGCCACCCTCCACTTT.

The V call is TRBV6-4, the J call TRBJ2-1; 7 bases match TRBD2. The CDR3 loop spans 15 amino acids. CDR1 and CDR2 (germline): MRHNA, SNTAGT. V was pared by 2 bases and J by 7 bases, with 8 bases of the junction left unmatched. The CDR3 DNA sequence: TGTGCCAGCAGTGACGATACTAGCGTGGGGAATGAGCAGTTCTTC. This codes for CASSDDTSVGNEQFF.

This clonotype has at least ten counts. The CDR3 spells CASRFQDTEAFF. CDR3 DNA: TGTGCCAGCAGATTCCAGGACACTGAAGCTTTCTTT. V and J are TRBV6-1 and TRBJ1-1, with no clear D. This CDR3 has 12 residues. Trimming left V 6 bases short and J 3 bases short, with 8 bases between. Germline CDR1 and CDR2: MNHNS and SASEGT.

The V call is TRBV20-1, the J call TRBJ2-3; unclear D gene. This CDR3 comprises 13 residues. Trimming took 0 bases from V and 6 from J, leaving 10 bases between them. Germline V gene data show CDR1 as DFQATT and CDR2 as SNEGSKA (reference sequence). The CDR3 DNA sequence: TGCAGTGCTAGAGAACCAGCAACGGATACGCAGTATTTT. Protein sequence: CSAREPATDTQYF.

This clonotype was picked up a small number of times. V usage is TRBV7-6 and J usage is TRBJ2-2; the match to TRBD2 covers 12 bases. The CDR3 extends over 18 amino acids. Germline V gene lookup returns CDR1 SGHVS and CDR2 FNYEAQ. The J segment lost 5 bases and the V segment lost 6 bases, leaving 13 bases of the junction unmatched. The CDR3 loop reads CASSRAGLAGTGTGELFF. CDR3 in DNA: TGTGCCAGCAGTCGCGCTGGACTAGCGGGGACGGGGACCGGGGAGCTGTTTTTT.

This chain joins TRBV28 and TRBJ2-7; 7 positions agree with TRBD2. Germline V gene data show CDR1 as MDHEN and CDR2 as SYDVKM. The junction had 9 bases not matched to a gene; V was cut back by 6 bases and J by 4 bases. The CDR3 consists of 14 residues. The CDR3 sequence: CASRREADPYEQYV. Here the CDR3 DNA reads TGTGCCAGCAGACGGGAGGCGGATCCTTACGAGCAGTACGTC.

This clonotype was seen many times. The chain has TRBV27 and TRBJ2-5; D is unresolved. Germline V CDR1 and CDR2: MNHEY, SMNVEV (reference sequence). Trimming left V 2 bases short and J 5 bases short, with 15 bases between. This CDR3 has 15 amino acids. In DNA, the CDR3 is TGTGCCAGCAGTTTAGACGGTCTCTCACCGGAGACCCAGTACTTC. This gives the protein CASSLDGLSPETQYF.

V is TRBV12-3 or TRBV12-4 and J is TRBJ2-3; D is perhaps TRBD2 (5 bases). The CDR3 is made up of 14 amino acids. V lost 1 base, J lost 6 bases, and 11 bases lay in between. CDR3 in DNA: TGTGCCAGCAGTTTAGAGTCTAGCAAGGATACGCAGTATTTT. It yields the protein CASSLESSKDTQYF.

The chain employs TRBV7-9 and TRBJ1-5; TRBD1 agrees at 10 bases. Trimming removed 5 bases from V and 4 bases from J; junction bases left unmatched: 5. Germline V CDR1 and CDR2: SEHNR, FQNEAQ (reference sequence). The CDR3 is made up of 15 amino acids. CDR3 in amino acids: CASSPRTGGNQPQHF. CDR3 DNA: TGTGCCAGCAGCCCCCGGACAGGGGGGAATCAGCCCCAGCATTTT.

This clonotype was seen ten or more times. The V gene is TRBV20-1, the J gene TRBJ2-2, with D unclear. This CDR3 has 15 residues. Germline assignment: CDR1 DFQATT and CDR2 SNEGSKA (reference sequence). Trimming stripped 0 bases from V and 0 bases from J, with 8 bases between. The CDR3 loop reads CSARDLRTNTGELFF. In DNA form, the CDR3 reads TGCAGTGCTAGAGATCTCCGTACGAACACCGGGGAGCTGTTTTTT.

The chain joins TRBV27 to TRBJ2-1; 11 bases align to TRBD1. Germline V gene data show CDR1 as MNHEY and CDR2 as SMNVEV (reference sequence). The CDR3 contains 16 residues. Unmatched junction bases numbered 5, after V lost 3 bases and J lost 4 bases. The CDR3 spells CASSFTGTGGYNEQFF. In DNA form, the CDR3 reads TGTGCCAGCAGTTTCACCGGGACAGGGGGTTACAATGAGCAGTTCTTC.

The rearrangement joins TRBV9 to TRBJ1-1; perhaps TRBD1 as D (6 bases). The germline CDR1 and CDR2 sequences are SGDLS and YYNGEE. This CDR3 has 14 residues. V dropped 5 bases and J dropped 6 bases, with 17 bases sitting between them. For the CDR3, the DNA is TGTGCCAGCAGTGCCGCCACAGGGTTGGCTGAAGCTTTCTTT. Residues: CASSAATGLAEAFF. The whole variable domain, remainder taken from reference TRBV9 and TRBJ1-1, is DSGVTQTPKHLITATGQRVTLRCSPRSGDLSVYWYQQSLDQGLQFLIQYYNGEERAKGNILERFSAQQFPDLHSELNLSSLELGDSALYFCASSAATGLAEAFFGQGTRLTVV.

This clonotype was seen repeatedly, ten times or more. This chain links TRBV28 with TRBJ1-1, with D uncertain. Germline CDR1 and CDR2: MDHEN and SYDVKM. CDR3 length: 12 residues. Trimming stripped 3 bases from V and 10 bases from J, with 12 bases between. This CDR3 is CASSFVTSGAFF. DNA of the CDR3: TGTGCCAGCAGTTTTGTGACGTCTGGAGCTTTCTTT.

The V and J genes are TRBV28 and TRBJ1-1; 9 nucleotides match TRBD1. CDR3 length: 16 amino acids. Unmatched junction bases numbered 11, after V lost 3 bases and J lost 6 bases. From germline, CDR1 is MDHEN and CDR2 SYDVKM. CDR3 bases: TGTGCCAGCAGTTTCAGTACAGGGGGCAGGTTGCCTGAAGCTTTCTTT. This sequence encodes CASSFSTGGRLPEAFF.

In this sample, this clonotype turned up a few times. The chain links TRBV2 to TRBJ2-6; D ambiguous. This CDR3 is 12 amino acids long. V was cut by 7 bases and J by 4 bases, with 5 bases left in between. Looked up from germline, CDR1 is SNHLY and CDR2 is FYNNEI. DNA for the CDR3: TGTGCCAGCAAGCGCGGGGCCAACGTCCTGACTTTC. It is translated as CASKRGANVLTF. The full variable domain, with the rest looked up from reference TRBV2 and TRBJ2-6, is EPEVTQTPSHQVTQMGQEVILRCVPISNHLYFYWYRQILGQKVEFLVSFYNNEISEKSEIFDDQFSVERPDGSNFTLKIRSTKLEDSAMYFCASKRGANVLTFGAGSRLTVL.

The CDR3: CSVGAGTSGRPDTQYF. As DNA, the CDR3 is TGCAGCGTTGGAGCCGGGACTAGCGGGAGACCAGATACGCAGTATTTT. The rearrangement links TRBV29-1 to TRBJ2-3; 14 nucleotides match TRBD2. The ends lost 4 bases at V and 4 bases at J; junction bases unmatched: 7. This CDR3 is 16 amino acids long. Germline CDR1 reads SQVTM; CDR2 reads ANQGSEA.

Turning to this clonotype: The junction and the germline gene differ at one end; a read error may be behind it. V usage is TRBV20-1 and J usage is TRBJ2-3; 10 bases fit TRBD2. Germline V gives CDR1 DFQATT, CDR2 SNEGSKA (reference sequence). The CDR3 sequence is 15 residues long. The CDR3 nucleotides read TGCAGTGCTAGATTCCTAGCGGGGGTCACAGGTACGCAGTATTTT. Amino acid sequence: CSARFLAGVTGTQYF.

Details on this clonotype: The junction and the germline gene differ at one end; a read error may be behind it. The chain uses TRBV6-6 and TRBJ1-1; D uncertain. Per the germline V gene, CDR1 is MNHNY and CDR2 is SVGAGI (reference sequence). The CDR3 is 14 amino acids. The CDR3 DNA reads as TGCGCCAGCAGTGAGTCACCATCGTACAGTGAAGCTCTCTTT. As protein: CASSESPSYSEALF.